Below are 27 T cell receptor beta chains sequenced from a single sample in a study of blood T cells in healthy people across ages. The second PCR ran roughly 6 to 11 cycles with a sample-barcoded 5' primer and J-beta primers. From the 5' RACE reads, TCRdb called clonotypes with MiXCR, one entry per CDR3 protein. The sample contains about 770,000 distinct CDR3 sequences, around two fifths of which appear only once. Source material: blood. These receptors all come from a man aged 60 to 75 in good health.

The rearrangement links TRBV20-1 to TRBJ2-3; 11 bases line up with TRBD2. The junction had 7 bases not matched to a gene; V was cut back by 2 bases and J by 3 bases. CDR1 and CDR2 from the germline V gene are DFQATT and SNEGSKA (reference sequence). The CDR3 runs 16 residues. The CDR3 bases are TGCAGTGCTAGAACTCTGAGGACTAGCGGGACAGATACGCAGTATTTT. Encoded protein: CSARTLRTSGTDTQYF.

V is TRBV9 and J is TRBJ2-2; D uncertain. CDR1 SGDLS and CDR2 YYNGEE come from the germline V gene. V lost 4 bases and J 1 base, leaving 14 bases between the germline ends. The CDR3 covers 16 residues. CDR3 residues: CASSPMPSLNTGELFF. The CDR3 DNA sequence: TGTGCCAGCAGCCCCATGCCGAGCTTGAACACCGGGGAGCTGTTTTTT.

The V and J genes are TRBV11-3 and TRBJ2-7; the D gene is possibly TRBD1 (6 bases). V was shortened by 5 bases and J by 0 bases, with 11 bases between the two germline ends. The CDR3 is 14 residues long. Per germline, CDR1 SGHNT and CDR2 YENEEA. The CDR3 spells CASSLQQGSYEQYF. The CDR3 nucleotides are TGTGCCAGCAGCCTCCAACAGGGCTCCTACGAGCAGTACTTC.

This clonotype was detected once. The chain combines TRBV12-3 or TRBV12-4 with TRBJ2-2; the match to TRBD1 covers 8 bases. J gave up 4 bases and V 7 bases, and 2 bases lay outside the gene matches. The CDR3 consists of 13 residues. The CDR3 DNA sequence: TGTGCCAGCAAAACAGGGGGCACCGGGGAGCTGTTTTTT. Amino acid sequence: CASKTGGTGELFF.

This clonotype showed up just a few times. This chain uses TRBV2 with TRBJ2-7; D ambiguous. The closer fit of TRBJ2-5 to the DNA end suggests the J call may be wrong. Per germline, CDR1 SNHLY and CDR2 FYNNEI. This CDR3 spans 11 amino acids. DNA of the CDR3: TGTGCCAGCAGTACCGACCTGACCCAGTACTTC. This encodes CASSTDLTQYF.

This clonotype appeared a single time. The genes are TRBV7-2 and TRBJ1-5; D unclear. This CDR3 region has 15 residues. From germline, CDR1 is SGHTA and CDR2 FQGNSA. V shed 5 bases and J shed 2 bases, with 13 bases lying between them. The CDR3 DNA reads TGTGCCAGCAGCCAGACGGGGATGGGCAATCAGCCCCAGCATTTT. This translates into CASSQTGMGNQPQHF.

The rearrangement links TRBV2 to TRBJ1-3; 7 bases are a match to TRBD1. Germline lookup yields CDR1 SNHLY and CDR2 FYNNEI. V lost 6 bases and J lost 0; bases outside the gene matches: 5. CDR3 length equals 15 residues. The CDR3 DNA is TGTGCCAGCAGCTCGGGACAGAGCTCTGGAAACACCATATATTTT. This encodes CASSSGQSSGNTIYF.

This clonotype turned up a few times. This chain links TRBV30 with TRBJ2-7; no firm D call. The end of the DNA aligns better with TRBJ2-5, so the J call may be wrong. CDR3 length: 13 amino acids. Per the germline V gene, CDR1 is GTSNPN and CDR2 is SVGIG (reference sequence). Here the CDR3 DNA reads TGTGCCCTGAGAGTCGCAAGCGCCGAGACCCAGTACTTC. Encoded protein: CALRVASAETQYF.

V gene TRBV20-1 combines with J gene TRBJ2-5; no firm D call. Germline V gene data show CDR1 as DFQATT and CDR2 as SNEGSKA (reference sequence). The CDR3 totals 14 residues. With 0 bases removed from V and 3 bases from J, the gap between germline ends came to 11 bases. The CDR3 reads CSARDGRSEETQYF. DNA for the CDR3: TGCAGTGCTAGAGACGGACGGAGTGAAGAGACCCAGTACTTC.

The genes are TRBV7-2 and TRBJ2-1; weak D call: TRBD1 (6 bases). V was clipped by 1 base and J by 8 bases, with 15 bases between them. The germline CDR1 and CDR2 sequences are SGHTA and FQGNSA. This CDR3 is 15 amino acids long. The CDR3: CASSLEGVGGYEQFF. The CDR3 DNA sequence: TGTGCCAGCAGCTTAGAGGGGGTAGGAGGTTATGAGCAGTTCTTC.

The chain is built from TRBV18 and TRBJ2-4; D is unclear. The J call may be in error: the DNA end matches TRBJ2-7 better. Germline CDR1 and CDR2: KGHSH and LQKENI. This CDR3 region has 13 residues. Here the CDR3 DNA reads TGTGCCAGCTCACCCAATCCCACCTACGAGCAGTACTTC. Translated, it gives CASSPNPTYEQYF.

As for this clonotype: It is likely a read error, because the conserved phenylalanine at the end of the CDR3 is missing. This rearrangement joins TRBV7-9 to TRBJ2-1, with D perhaps TRBD1 (7 bases). CDR3 length: 15 amino acids. The V gene's germline CDR1 is SEHNR and CDR2 FQNEAQ (reference sequence). V lost 1 base, J lost 2 bases, and 9 bases lay in between. This CDR3 reads CASSLGGTAYNEQFL. CDR3 DNA: TGTGCCAGCAGCTTAGGCGGGACAGCCTACAATGAGCAGTTCTTA.

V gene TRBV20-1 combines with J gene TRBJ2-4; 7 positions match TRBD2. The J call is in doubt because the DNA end fits TRBJ2-5 better. The CDR3 runs 15 residues. Germline V gene lookup returns CDR1 DFQATT and CDR2 SNEGSKA (reference sequence). The CDR3 nucleotides are TGCAGTGTTTTATGGCTAGCGGAGTTACAAGAGACCCAGTACTTC. It is translated as CSVLWLAELQETQYF.

CDR3 protein: CASSERGQSSYEQYV. The CDR3, as DNA: TGTGCCAGCAGCGAACGGGGCCAAAGCTCCTACGAGCAGTACGTC. V is TRBV7-2 and J is TRBJ2-4, with D perhaps being TRBD1 or TRBD2 (5 bases each). The DNA end is more similar to TRBJ2-7, so the J call may be wrong. Germline V gene data show CDR1 as SGHTA and CDR2 as FQGNSA. The CDR3 runs to 15 residues.

This clonotype was counted at least ten times. In DNA, the CDR3 is TGCAGCGTTGAACCGCCCCGGGGGGTTGAGCAGTTCTTC. Translation: CSVEPPRGVEQFF. The chain links TRBV29-1 to TRBJ2-1; 7 bases are shared with TRBD2. Germline CDR1 and CDR2: SQVTM and ANQGSEA. The CDR3 has 13 residues. Losses at the gene ends were 2 bases for V and 9 bases for J; bases not matched to a gene: 7.

The chain uses TRBV3-1 and TRBJ2-4; no clear D. The CDR3 is made up of 16 amino acids. V was clipped by 1 base and J by 0 bases, with 10 bases between them. CDR1 LGHDT and CDR2 YNNKEL come from the germline V gene (reference sequence). In DNA, the CDR3 is TGTGCCAGCAGCCAAGCGTACTCTGTAGCCAAAAACATTCAGTACTTC. Its protein product is CASSQAYSVAKNIQYF.

The chain uses TRBV27 and TRBJ2-1; D gene unclear. The germline V and J ends were trimmed by 4 bases and 0 bases, with 10 bases remaining between them. The CDR3 is 15 amino acids. Germline V lookup: CDR1 MNHEY, CDR2 SMNVEV (reference sequence). The chain's CDR3 is CASSWTLTSYNEQFF. CDR3 bases: TGTGCCAGCAGTTGGACGCTTACCTCCTACAATGAGCAGTTCTTC.

This clonotype was recorded many times. CDR3 in amino acids: CSVFRGASQQETQYF. DNA for the CDR3: TGCAGCGTTTTCCGGGGGGCCTCACAACAAGAGACCCAGTACTTC. J is TRBJ2-5 and V is TRBV29-1; maybe TRBD2 (7 bases). Germline lookup yields CDR1 SQVTM and CDR2 ANQGSEA. This CDR3 has 15 residues. The V and J ends lost 5 bases and 2 bases respectively, with 18 bases between them.

In nucleotides, the CDR3 is TGTGCCAGCAGCTTAGTTGGCGGGGGCCCCAATGAGCAGTTCTTC. Its translation is CASSLVGGGPNEQFF. The chain recombines TRBV11-2 with TRBJ2-1, with D perhaps TRBD2 (7 bases). Germline CDR1 reads SGHAT; CDR2 reads FQNNGV. Trimming pared 1 base from V and 6 bases from J, leaving 13 bases between. The length of the CDR3 is 15 residues.

The chain carries TRBV20-1 and TRBJ1-2; TRBD1 is a possible D gene (6 bases). The V end was cut by 4 bases, the J end by 2 bases, with 11 bases between. Germline V gene lookup returns CDR1 DFQATT and CDR2 SNEGSKA (reference sequence). The CDR3 is 13 residues long. The CDR3 here is CSATAGANYGYTF. The CDR3 DNA follows: TGCAGTGCTACCGCAGGGGCGAACTATGGCTACACCTTC.

In its sample, this clonotype was seen many times. The chain employs TRBV29-1 and TRBJ2-7; D gene unclear. Trimming removed 7 bases at V and 5 bases at J, with 18 bases between. The length of the CDR3 is 13 residues. CDR1 and CDR2 from the germline V gene are SQVTM and ANQGSEA. The CDR3, as DNA: TGCAGCGCTAGTGCGAGCGAAGACGACGAGCAGTACTTC. It encodes CSASASEDDEQYF.

The chain is built from TRBV6-5 and TRBJ2-5, with TRBD2 as a possible D gene (6 bases). The CDR3 is made up of 15 amino acids. Germline V lookup: CDR1 MNHEY, CDR2 SVGAGI. V lost 5 bases, J lost 0 bases, and 13 bases lay in between. The CDR3 loop is CASSPRGEYQETQYF. In DNA, the CDR3 is TGTGCCAGCAGTCCCCGCGGGGAGTACCAAGAGACCCAGTACTTC.

The chain is built from TRBV2 and TRBJ2-7, with a tentative D call TRBD2 (6 bases). The DNA matches TRBJ2-4 better at its end, which makes the J call doubtful. The CDR3 length is 15 residues. Germline CDR1 SNHLY, CDR2 FYNNEI. CDR3 protein: CASSEPPGLKNIQYF. The CDR3 DNA is TGTGCCAGCAGTGAACCACCGGGACTTAAAAACATTCAGTACTTC.

The CDR3 sequence is CASSKGGGPSYEQYF. The CDR3 DNA is TGTGCCAGCAGCAAAGGGGGGGGTCCCTCCTACGAGCAGTACTTC. The chain uses TRBV9 and TRBJ2-7; D is perhaps TRBD2 (7 bases). Germline assignment: CDR1 SGDLS and CDR2 YYNGEE. CDR3 length: 15 amino acids. The V gene lost 4 bases and the J gene lost 0 bases, with 14 bases spanning the gap.

The V gene is TRBV14, the J gene TRBJ2-7; maybe TRBD1 (6 bases). The V gene lost 0 bases and the J gene lost 7 bases, with 16 bases spanning the gap. The V gene's germline CDR1 is SGHDN and CDR2 FVKESK. The CDR3 runs 15 residues. The CDR3 sequence is CASSQETGTLNEQYF. The DNA of the CDR3 is TGTGCCAGCAGCCAAGAGACCGGGACACTCAATGAGCAGTACTTC.

In regard to this clonotype: An end of the junction differs from the germline gene, which may be a read error. This rearrangement joins TRBV3-1 to TRBJ1-1, with D uncertain. The CDR3 is 11 amino acids. Germline loops: CDR1 LGHDT, CDR2 YNNKEL (reference sequence). CDR3 region: CSSSQGLEAFF. DNA of the CDR3: TGTTCCAGCAGCCAAGGACTCGAAGCTTTCTTT.

This clonotype was found many times. The gene calls are TRBV15 and TRBJ1-4; no firm D call. The germline V gene encodes CDR1 LNHNV and CDR2 YYDKDF (reference sequence). The CDR3 has 15 residues. V lost 0 bases and J 2 bases, leaving 7 bases between the germline ends. The CDR3, as DNA: TGTGCCACCAGCAGAGATAGAAGTACTAATGAAAAACTGTTTTTT. This codes for CATSRDRSTNEKLFF.